Below, one T cell receptor (beta chain) is given with its context. The sample originates from a study of blood T cell repertoires in COVID-19. Across the whole study: Sources were T cells, B-cell-depleted T cells, or PBMCs; the material itself was cDNA or gDNA.

Germline lookup yields CDR1 SGDLS and CDR2 YYNGEE. This CDR3 spans 15 amino acids. With 4 bases clipped from V and 0 bases from J, the junction kept 1 base outside the gene matches. Repertoires were generated with immunoSEQ multiplex PCR, while TCRdb's copy carries only in-frame clones and drops some. The table has 30,000 to 45,000 clones, about 88% seen once. The chain employs TRBV9 and TRBJ2-1; 10 nucleotides match TRBD1. This sequence originates from a man in his sixties with active COVID-19. The sequenced material came from peripheral blood. DNA for the CDR3: TGTGCCAGCAGCTGGACAGGGGGCTCCTACAATGAGCAGTTCTTC. Translated: CASSWTGGSYNEQFF.